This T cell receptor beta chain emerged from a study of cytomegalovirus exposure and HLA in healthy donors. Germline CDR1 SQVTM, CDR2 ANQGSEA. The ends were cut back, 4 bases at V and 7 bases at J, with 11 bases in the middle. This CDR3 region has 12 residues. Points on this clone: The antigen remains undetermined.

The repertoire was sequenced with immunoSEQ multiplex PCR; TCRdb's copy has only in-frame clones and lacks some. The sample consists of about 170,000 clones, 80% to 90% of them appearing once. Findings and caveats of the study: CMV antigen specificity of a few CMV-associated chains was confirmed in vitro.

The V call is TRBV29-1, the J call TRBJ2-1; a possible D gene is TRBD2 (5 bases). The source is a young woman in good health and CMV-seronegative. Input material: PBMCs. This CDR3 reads CSVVSGVNEQFF. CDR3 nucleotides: TGCAGCGTTGTATCCGGGGTTAATGAGCAGTTCTTC.